This entry lists 25 T cell receptor beta chains sequenced from one sample in a study of T cell changes during pregnancy in multiple sclerosis. The table came from immunoSEQ multiplex PCR; TCRdb's copy has only in-frame clones and leaves some out. Counted here are fewer than 75,000 clones, approximately 90% occurring once; the ten biggest clones make up approximately 3.8%. Specimen: peripheral blood, collected after pregnancy. The receptors shown here come from a female donor in good health, enrolled as a control in a pregnancy study.

This clone showed up many times. This chain connects TRBV27 to TRBJ2-2, with D possibly being TRBD2 (5 bases). The CDR3 totals 13 residues. V lost 6 bases, J lost 5 bases, and 10 bases lay in between. The germline V gene has CDR1 MNHEY and CDR2 SMNVEV (reference sequence). CDR3 DNA sequence: TGTGCCAGCAGCCGGACTGCGACCGGGGAGCTGTTTTTT. Its protein product is CASSRTATGELFF.

This chain joins TRBV25-1 and TRBJ1-1; 7 nucleotides match TRBD1. Germline CDR1 is MGHDK and CDR2 is SYGVNS. CDR3 length: 15 amino acids. V was clipped by 3 bases and J by 0 bases; unmatched bases: 4. Here the CDR3 reads CASSEHRGMNTEAFF. The CDR3 bases are TGTGCCAGCAGTGAGCACAGGGGCATGAACACTGAAGCTTTCTTT.

V is TRBV4-1 and J is TRBJ2-3; 10 bases are shared with TRBD2. Per germline, CDR1 MGHRA and CDR2 YSYEKL. J lost 2 bases, V lost 1 base, and 6 bases had no gene match. CDR3 size: 17 residues. The CDR3 sequence is CASSQVGLAGVTDTQYF. The CDR3 region has the DNA TGCGCCAGCAGCCAAGTAGGCCTAGCGGGGGTCACAGATACGCAGTATTTT.

The chain couples TRBV5-6 to TRBJ1-3; perhaps TRBD1 as D (5 bases). Trimming removed 6 bases from V and 0 bases from J, with 16 bases in between. The germline gives CDR1 SGHDT, CDR2 YYEEEE. The CDR3 runs 16 residues. CDR3 sequence reads: CASNPAGLVSGNTIYF. The CDR3 DNA is TGTGCCAGCAACCCTGCGGGGCTAGTCTCTGGAAACACCATATATTTT.

This clone was found once. The chain is built from TRBV11-3 and TRBJ2-5; 7 bases agree with TRBD1. This CDR3 has 14 amino acids. Per the germline V gene, CDR1 is SGHNT and CDR2 is YENEEA. Trimming removed 6 bases from V and 7 bases from J; junction bases left unmatched: 11. The CDR3 spells CASRLGTVGRTQYF. DNA for the CDR3: TGTGCCAGCAGACTCGGGACAGTGGGAAGGACCCAGTACTTC. The full variable domain, its missing parts supplied by reference TRBV11-3 and TRBJ2-5, is EAGVVQSPRYKIIEKKQPVAFWCNPISGHNTLYWYLQNLGQGPELLIRYENEEAVDDSQLPKDRFSAERLKGVDSTLKIQPAELGDSAVYLCASRLGTVGRTQYFGPGTRLLVL.

V is TRBV9 and J is TRBJ2-2; TRBD1 agrees at 7 bases. From germline, CDR1 is SGDLS and CDR2 YYNGEE. V gave up 3 bases and J gave up 1 base; unmatched junction bases: 6. The CDR3 extends over 16 amino acids. CDR3 DNA: TGTGCCAGCAGCGCTGGGGGACAGAAGAACACCGGGGAGCTGTTTTTT. Translating it yields CASSAGGQKNTGELFF.

The CDR3 spells CAISESNRDTQYF. DNA of the CDR3: TGTGCCATCAGTGAGTCGAACAGAGACACGCAGTATTTT. The genes are TRBV10-3 and TRBJ2-3; no clear D gene. Germline V lookup: CDR1 ENHRY, CDR2 SYGVKD. The CDR3 has 13 residues. With 0 bases removed from V and 9 bases from J, the gap between germline ends came to 10 bases.

The chain employs TRBV7-3 and TRBJ2-2, with D maybe TRBD1 (6 bases). There are 15 residues in the CDR3. The germline V and J ends were trimmed by 4 bases and 4 bases, with 13 bases remaining between them. Germline V gene data show CDR1 as SGHTA and CDR2 as FQGTGA. For the CDR3, the DNA is TGTGCCAGCAGCTCTACAGGGTTCAGCACCGGGGAGCTGTTTTTT. Protein sequence: CASSSTGFSTGELFF.

The chain uses TRBV29-1 and TRBJ2-1, with 7 positions matching TRBD1. J was trimmed by 6 bases and V by 0 bases; bases with no gene match: 5. In germline, CDR1 is SQVTM, CDR2 ANQGSEA. This CDR3 is 14 amino acids long. The CDR3 coding sequence is TGCAGCGTTGAAGAGGCTAGGACAGGCAATGAGCAGTTCTTC. Its protein is CSVEEARTGNEQFF.

The rearrangement links TRBV2 to TRBJ1-5; 7 positions match TRBD1. V was clipped by 5 bases and J by 2 bases; unmatched bases: 6. The CDR3 is 15 amino acids. Germline V lookup: CDR1 SNHLY, CDR2 FYNNEI. The CDR3, as DNA: TGTGCCAGCAGTAGAGACAGGGTTGGCAATCAGCCCCAGCATTTT. It is translated as CASSRDRVGNQPQHF.

The genes are TRBV21-1 and TRBJ1-5; no check of the table's D call, TRBD1, against the DNA was made. TRBV21-1 represents a pseudogene. The CDR3 is 15 residues long. The CDR3 reads CASSKTEVLDQPQHF. DNA of the CDR3: TGTGCCAGCAGCAAGACAGAGGTCCTCGATCAGCCCCAGCATTTT.

This clone was observed once. This chain uses TRBV30 with TRBJ1-5; unclear D gene. Deletions cut 0 bases from V and 4 bases from J, with 7 bases between. The CDR3 sequence is 13 residues long. Germline-derived CDR1 and CDR2 are GTSNPN and SVGIG (reference sequence). Here the CDR3 DNA reads TGTGCCTGGAGTGTTGACGGGAATCAGCCCCAGCATTTT. As protein: CAWSVDGNQPQHF.

The chain joins TRBV6-1 to TRBJ2-3; tentative D call: TRBD2 (5 bases). Trimming left V 11 bases short and J 2 bases short, with 11 bases between. Germline V gene sequence: CDR1 MNHNS, CDR2 SASEGT. The CDR3 sequence is 12 residues long. This chain's CDR3 is CAGGLNTDTQYF. The CDR3 nucleotides are TGTGCCGGCGGACTCAACACAGATACGCAGTATTTT.

This rearrangement joins TRBV6-5 to TRBJ1-1; TRBD1 might be the D (5 bases). Germline CDR1 is MNHEY and CDR2 is SVGAGI. The CDR3 has 14 residues. V shed 0 bases and J shed 12 bases, with 17 bases lying between them. The CDR3 loop is CASSYSTAGSQTFF. The CDR3 DNA is TGTGCCAGCAGTTACTCGACGGCAGGGTCTCAGACTTTCTTT.

V is TRBV7-3 and J is TRBJ2-6; TRBD1 agrees at 8 bases. The CDR3 length is 17 residues. The V gene end was trimmed by 4 bases and the J gene end by 0 bases; junction bases not matched to a gene: 5. The germline V gene encodes CDR1 SGHTA and CDR2 FQGTGA. The CDR3 loop reads CASSSGGSFSGANVLTF. CDR3 nucleotide sequence: TGTGCCAGCAGCTCAGGGGGCTCATTCTCTGGGGCCAACGTCCTGACTTTC.

J is TRBJ1-6 and V is TRBV9; TRBD1 matches at 7 bases. The germline V gene encodes CDR1 SGDLS and CDR2 YYNGEE. V gave up 0 bases and J gave up 8 bases; unmatched junction bases: 11. The CDR3 length is 17 residues. The CDR3 reads CASSVGPKGGLDSPLHF. The CDR3 nucleotides are TGTGCCAGCAGCGTAGGCCCCAAAGGGGGCTTGGATTCACCCCTCCACTTT.

V is TRBV25-1 and J is TRBJ2-7; weak D call: TRBD1 (6 bases). Germline-derived CDR1 and CDR2 are MGHDK and SYGVNS. This CDR3 has 13 residues. CDR3 nucleotides: TGTGCAAAAAAGGGGGATTTTTCCTACGAGCAGTACTTC. It is translated as CAKKGDFSYEQYF.

This clone has only one observation. This sequence joins TRBV6-1 and TRBJ2-7; TRBD1 agrees at 7 bases. The CDR3 loop spans 15 amino acids. V was clipped by 0 bases and J by 2 bases; unmatched bases: 4. From germline, CDR1 is MNHNS and CDR2 SASEGT. The CDR3 sequence: CASSEAAGGPYEQYF. The DNA for the CDR3 is TGTGCCAGCAGTGAAGCGGCAGGGGGTCCCTACGAGCAGTACTTC.

The chain couples TRBV27 to TRBJ2-3; 8 nucleotides line up with TRBD2. Per the germline V gene, CDR1 is MNHEY and CDR2 is SMNVEV (reference sequence). The CDR3 extends over 17 amino acids. Trimming removed 5 bases from V and 2 bases from J; junction bases left unmatched: 12. The CDR3 DNA follows: TGTGCCAGCAGTCTCGGAAGGGGCGGGAGGCCCACAGATACGCAGTATTTT. Residues: CASSLGRGGRPTDTQYF.

The chain couples TRBV19 to TRBJ1-5; D uncertain. V dropped 3 bases and J dropped 0 bases, with 12 bases sitting between them. The CDR3 runs to 16 residues. Germline V gives CDR1 LNHDA, CDR2 SQIVND (reference sequence). CDR3 nucleotide sequence: TGTGCCAGTAGTATGAGTAGAACCTATAGCAATCAGCCCCAGCATTTT. It encodes CASSMSRTYSNQPQHF. The full variable domain, rest sourced from reference TRBV19 and TRBJ1-5, is DGGITQSPKYLFRKEGQNVTLSCEQNLNHDAMYWYRQDPGQGLRLIYYSQIVNDFQKGDIAEGYSVSREKKESFPLTVTSAQKNPTAFYLCASSMSRTYSNQPQHFGDGTRLSIL.

The chain combines TRBV7-2 with TRBJ1-1, with TRBD1 as a possible D gene (5 bases). V lost 1 base and J lost 8, with 11 bases in between. This CDR3 region has 13 residues. Germline values: CDR1 SGHTA, CDR2 FQGNSA. This chain's CDR3 is CASSLETVYEAFF. CDR3 nucleotides: TGTGCCAGCAGCTTAGAGACAGTTTACGAAGCTTTCTTT.

The genes are TRBV18 and TRBJ2-5, with D possibly TRBD2 on 5 matching bases. Germline lookup yields CDR1 KGHSH and CDR2 LQKENI. The ends were cut back, 6 bases at V and 4 bases at J, with 15 bases in the middle. The CDR3 loop spans 14 amino acids. The CDR3 region has the DNA TGTGCCAGCTCCCGGACTCAAAGGAGAGAGACCCAGTACTTC. Residues: CASSRTQRRETQYF.

The V gene is TRBV19, the J gene TRBJ2-2; 10 bases line up with TRBD1. The V and J ends lost 4 bases and 2 bases, in that order; junction bases with no gene match: 4. The CDR3 runs 16 residues. Germline loops: CDR1 LNHDA, CDR2 SQIVND (reference sequence). This CDR3 is CASSTRDRGNTGELFF. Here the CDR3 DNA reads TGTGCCAGTAGTACGCGGGACAGGGGTAACACCGGGGAGCTGTTTTTT.

J is TRBJ2-7 and V is TRBV11-2, with D uncertain. The CDR3 spans 12 residues. V dropped 4 bases and J dropped 6 bases, with 10 bases sitting between them. Germline assignment: CDR1 SGHAT and CDR2 FQNNGV. The CDR3 DNA sequence: TGTGCCAGCAGCTCAGAGTTCCTCGAGCAGTACTTC. This codes for CASSSEFLEQYF. The variable domain in full, completed from reference TRBV11-2 and TRBJ2-7, reads EAGVAQSPRYKIIEKRQSVAFWCNPISGHATLYWYQQILGQGPKLLIQFQNNGVVDDSQLPKDRFSAERLKGVDSTLKIQPAKLEDSAVYLCASSSEFLEQYFGPGTRLTVT.

The chain uses TRBV28 and TRBJ1-3; D is unresolved. Trimming removed 3 bases at V and 3 bases at J, with 9 bases between. CDR3 length: 14 residues. From germline, CDR1 is MDHEN and CDR2 SYDVKM. CDR3 sequence: CASSLTGFGNTIYF. CDR3 DNA: TGTGCCAGCAGTTTGACGGGATTTGGAAACACCATATATTTT. Filled out from reference TRBV28 and TRBJ1-3, the complete variable domain reads DVKVTQSSRYLVKRTGEKVFLECVQDMDHENMFWYRQDPGLGLRLIYFSYDVKMKEKGDIPEGYSVSREKKERFSLILESASTNQTSMYLCASSLTGFGNTIYFGEGSWLTVV.